The 32 T cell receptor beta chains listed next were all sequenced from one sample in a study of breast tumors, draining lymph nodes, adjacent tissues. Axillary draining lymph nodes of breast cancer patients supplied the node samples. TCRdb redid the calling of the multiplex PCR reads with MiXCR, one entry per CDR3 protein. This sample has more than 85,000 distinct CDR3 sequences, with 21% found just once. The sequencing input was axillary lymph node tissue. All receptors derive from a female donor with breast cancer. Some clones in this sample may be carry-over from other donors' samples.

The V gene is TRBV13, the J gene TRBJ2-5; 12 bases are a match to TRBD1. The V gene's germline CDR1 is PRHDT and CDR2 FYEKMQ (reference sequence). V was pared by 0 bases and J by 5 bases, with 7 bases of the junction left unmatched. This CDR3 contains 17 residues. CDR3 in DNA: TGTGCCAGCAGCTTAGGTCCGGGACAGGGGGCAAAGGAGACCCAGTACTTC. It encodes CASSLGPGQGAKETQYF. Using reference TRBV13 and TRBJ2-5 for the parts outside the CDR3, the full variable domain is AAGVIQSPRHLIKEKRETATLKCYPIPRHDTVYWYQQGPGQDPQFLISFYEKMQSDKGSIPDRFSAQQFSDYHSELNMSSLELGDSALYFCASSLGPGQGAKETQYFGPGTRLLVL.

There are many counts of this clonotype. The genes are TRBV6-5 and TRBJ2-5, with D perhaps matching TRBD2 (5 bases). This CDR3 contains 16 residues. Germline CDR1 is MNHEY and CDR2 is SVGAGI. The V and J ends lost 5 bases and 5 bases respectively, with 21 bases between them. CDR3 sequence: CASSRRRAAGVETQYF. CDR3 bases: TGTGCCAGCAGTCGGCGTCGGGCGGCGGGCGTGGAGACCCAGTACTTC.

This clonotype showed up many times. The gene calls are TRBV24-1 and TRBJ2-4; 10 bases are a match to TRBD1. The CDR3 runs 17 residues. Germline loops: CDR1 KGHDR, CDR2 SFDVKD. J gave up 5 bases and V 7 bases, and 13 bases lay outside the gene matches. The CDR3 bases are TGTGCCACCAGCGAGAGGACAGGGGGGGTCAGTGAAAACATTCAGTACTTC. It encodes CATSERTGGVSENIQYF.

Many counts were recorded for this clonotype. This chain links TRBV5-8 with TRBJ2-7; no firm D call. Per the germline V gene, CDR1 is SGHTS and CDR2 is YDEGEE. This CDR3 contains 14 residues. V lost 3 bases, J lost 5 bases, and 15 bases lay in between. CDR3 nucleotides: TGTGCCAGCAGCTCCGATACGGTGATACACGAGCAGTACTTC. This encodes CASSSDTVIHEQYF.

As for this clonotype: A read error may be the cause here, since a much bigger clone is one base away. The rearrangement links TRBV20-1 to TRBJ1-2, with D perhaps TRBD1 (5 bases). V lost 7 bases, J lost 3 bases, and 15 bases lay in between. The CDR3 is made up of 13 amino acids. Per germline, CDR1 DFQATT and CDR2 SNEGSKA (reference sequence). CDR3 nucleotides: TGCAGTGTTGGAGGCAGGGAGGACTATGGCTACACCTTC. Its protein product is CSVGGREDYGYTF.

The chain has TRBV12-3 or TRBV12-4 and TRBJ2-3; D perhaps matches TRBD2 (5 bases). Deletions cut 0 bases from V and 4 bases from J, with 17 bases between. The CDR3 spans 17 residues. In DNA form, the CDR3 reads TGTGCCAGCAGTTTAGCGCTCATGAGGGCTTTCGCAGATACGCAGTATTTT. This codes for CASSLALMRAFADTQYF.

This clonotype was found a few times. The chain has TRBV28 and TRBJ1-5; TRBD1 aligns across 8 bases. V gave up 3 bases and J gave up 9 bases; unmatched junction bases: 10. In germline, CDR1 is MDHEN, CDR2 SYDVKM. This CDR3 spans 15 amino acids. The CDR3 protein is CASSLWLDRARPQHF. For the CDR3, the DNA is TGTGCCAGCAGTTTGTGGTTGGACAGGGCTCGGCCCCAGCATTTT.

A remark on this clonotype: The junction departs from the called germline gene at one end, perhaps through a read error. The V and J genes are TRBV28 and TRBJ1-2, with 7 nucleotides matching TRBD1. Germline CDR1 is MDHEN and CDR2 is SYDVKM. This CDR3 spans 13 amino acids. The CDR3 reads CASTPKGAGGYAF. Written as DNA, the CDR3 is TGTGCCAGCACCCCGAAGGGGGCTGGCGGCTACGCCTTC.

This clonotype has a count of ten or more. The chain combines TRBV5-5 with TRBJ2-3, with 9 bases lining up with TRBD2. The germline gives CDR1 SGHKS, CDR2 YYEKEE (reference sequence). The CDR3 loop spans 15 amino acids. V was clipped by 4 bases and J by 0 bases; unmatched bases: 3. CDR3 nucleotide sequence: TGTGCCAGCAGCATGACTAGCGGCAGCACAGATACGCAGTATTTT. Protein sequence: CASSMTSGSTDTQYF.

This clonotype was recorded at least ten times. This chain links TRBV20-1 with TRBJ2-1; 12 positions agree with TRBD2. The CDR3 is 16 amino acids. CDR1 and CDR2 (germline): DFQATT, SNEGSKA (reference sequence). V lost 2 bases and J lost 4; bases outside the gene matches: 6. In DNA, the CDR3 is TGCAGTGCTAGATCCCCGGGACTAGCGGGTTACAATGAGCAGTTCTTC. This sequence encodes CSARSPGLAGYNEQFF.

The table lists this clonotype with many counts. The CDR3: CASSSPTSGSADTQYF. In DNA, the CDR3 is TGTGCCAGCAGTAGCCCGACTAGCGGGAGTGCAGATACGCAGTATTTT. The chain joins TRBV6-6 to TRBJ2-3, with 12 bases fitting TRBD2. This CDR3 region has 16 residues. J was trimmed by 4 bases and V by 5 bases; bases with no gene match: 7. CDR1 is MNHNY, CDR2 SVGAGI, per germline (reference sequence).

Turning to this clonotype: A much more abundant neighbour one base away suggests this may be a read error. The J gene is TRBJ2-5, the V gene TRBV2; 7 nucleotides agree with TRBD2. This CDR3 is built from 14 residues. The germline V gene has CDR1 SNHLY and CDR2 FYNNEI. J was trimmed by 9 bases and V by 10 bases; bases with no gene match: 17. Here the CDR3 reads CANSPLKGAGAQYF. CDR3 nucleotide sequence: TGTGCCAACAGCCCTCTTAAGGGTGCGGGGGCCCAGTACTTC.

As for this clonotype: This may be a read error: a much more frequent sequence differs by one nucleotide. The rearrangement uses TRBV6-6 and TRBJ2-7, with a tentative D call TRBD1 (5 bases). Germline CDR1 reads MNHNY; CDR2 reads SVGAGI (reference sequence). The length of the CDR3 is 14 residues. Trimming shortened V by 5 bases and J by 2 bases, and 13 bases separated the two germline ends. The CDR3 coding sequence is TGTGCCAGCAGTAAACCAGGGAATGCCTACGAGCAGTACTTC. This encodes CASSKPGNAYEQYF.

Many counts were recorded for this clonotype. The chain couples TRBV5-1 to TRBJ2-2; perhaps TRBD2 as D (6 bases). The CDR3 spans 16 residues. Trimming took 7 bases from V and 7 from J, leaving 23 bases between them. CDR1 and CDR2 (germline): SGHRS, YFSETQ. CDR3 nucleotide sequence: TGCGCCAGCTCGTCCTCTCCCCCCGGGAGTGGCGGGGAGCTGTTTTTT. Translating gives CASSSSPPGSGGELFF.

This clonotype was counted ten times or more. The gene calls are TRBV6-2 or TRBV6-3 and TRBJ1-5, with TRBD1 as a possible D gene (6 bases). Deletions cut 2 bases from V and 7 bases from J, with 12 bases between. The length of the CDR3 is 14 residues. Germline V gives CDR1 MNHEY, CDR2 SVGEGT. Here the CDR3 reads CASSYGGGGQPQHF. Here the CDR3 DNA reads TGTGCCAGCAGTTACGGGGGGGGCGGACAGCCCCAGCATTTT.

Concerning this clonotype: One junction end does not reproduce the germline sequence, and a read error may be involved. The chain is built from TRBV29-1 and TRBJ1-4; TRBD1 might be the D (6 bases). The V gene's germline CDR1 is SQVTM and CDR2 ANQGSEA. This CDR3 has 14 residues. The CDR3 loop is CSVRQGSGNGKLFF. DNA of the CDR3: TGCAGCGTTCGTCAGGGGTCAGGTAATGGAAAACTGTTTTTT.

A remark on this clonotype: A read error may explain this, as a much larger clone is one base away. As the CDR3 is not closed by the conserved phenylalanine or tryptophan, this likely results from a read error. V gene TRBV20-1 combines with J gene TRBJ2-2; TRBD2 agrees at 7 bases. Germline-derived CDR1 and CDR2 are DFQATT and SNEGSKA (reference sequence). With 3 bases clipped from V and 6 bases from J, the junction kept 13 bases outside the gene matches. CDR3 size: 16 residues. CDR3 bases: TGCAGTGCTAGTCAGGCGGGGAGGGTAGGGGCCGGGGAGCTGTTTCTT. As protein: CSASQAGRVGAGELFL.

Ten or more counts support this clonotype. The V call is TRBV5-8, the J call TRBJ1-4; 10 bases agree with TRBD1. V lost 4 bases to trimming and J lost 8 bases; unmatched junction nucleotides: 8. Germline V CDR1 and CDR2: SGHTS, YDEGEE. This CDR3 spans 15 amino acids. CDR3 residues: CASSLLGTGEEKLFF. For the CDR3, the DNA is TGTGCCAGCAGCCTACTCGGGACAGGGGAGGAAAAACTGTTTTTT.

This clonotype was seen many times. This chain joins TRBV11-2 and TRBJ1-2, with D tentatively TRBD1 (6 bases). The length of the CDR3 is 15 residues. Trimming removed 0 bases at V and 2 bases at J, with 10 bases between. Germline CDR1 is SGHAT and CDR2 is FQNNGV. The CDR3 region has the DNA TGTGCCAGCAGCTTAGATTCGGGGGCCAACTATGGCTACACCTTC. Its translation: CASSLDSGANYGYTF. Variable domain in full (rest from reference TRBV11-2 and TRBJ1-2): EAGVAQSPRYKIIEKRQSVAFWCNPISGHATLYWYQQILGQGPKLLIQFQNNGVVDDSQLPKDRFSAERLKGVDSTLKIQPAKLEDSAVYLCASSLDSGANYGYTFGSGTRLTVV.

With respect to this clonotype: A much larger clone differs by one base, so this may be a read error. The chain joins TRBV5-4 to TRBJ2-1, with 8 bases identical to TRBD2. The germline V gene has CDR1 SGHNT and CDR2 YYREEE (reference sequence). The V and J ends lost 4 bases and 6 bases, in that order; junction bases with no gene match: 6. This CDR3 contains 14 residues. The CDR3 bases are TGTGCCAGCAGCAAGGGACTAGTGGCCAATGAGCAGTTCTTC. It specifies CASSKGLVANEQFF.

V and J are TRBV18 and TRBJ2-1; 7 bases are shared with TRBD1. Germline assignment: CDR1 KGHSH and CDR2 LQKENI. This CDR3 contains 13 residues. V dropped 4 bases and J dropped 5; count of bases not matched to a gene: 2. CDR3 sequence (DNA): TGTGCCAGCTCACAGGGACAGAACAATGAGCAGTTCTTC. Translated: CASSQGQNNEQFF.

Worth noting for this clonotype: Here the CDR3 omits its conserved ending phenylalanine or tryptophan, so a read error is the likely source. V usage is TRBV18 and J usage is TRBJ2-7; D may be TRBD2 (5 bases). Between the trimmed V and J ends, which lost 2 bases and 5 bases, there was a span of 7 bases. The V gene's germline CDR1 is KGHSH and CDR2 LQKENI. The CDR3 is made up of 12 amino acids. The CDR3 reads CASSPSGNEQYL. For the CDR3, the DNA is TGTGCCAGCTCACCATCGGGGAACGAGCAGTACCTC.

Comment on this clonotype: A much larger clone differs from this one at a single base, so this may be a read error. The chain joins TRBV19 to TRBJ1-5; D not certain. Germline-derived CDR1 and CDR2 are LNHDA and SQIVND (reference sequence). The CDR3 spans 13 residues. The CDR3 nucleotides read TGTGCCTGTAGTATGGTACCGGATCAGCCCCAGCATTTT. This translates into CACSMVPDQPQHF. Variable domain in full (rest from reference TRBV19 and TRBJ1-5): DGGITQSPKYLFRKEGQNVTLSCEQNLNHDAMYWYRQDPGQGLRLIYYSQIVNDFQKGDIAEGYSVSREKKESFPLTVTSAQKNPTAFYLCACSMVPDQPQHFGDGTRLSIL.

This clonotype was counted ten times or more. This chain connects TRBV6-5 to TRBJ1-2; D might be TRBD1 (6 bases). Germline-derived CDR1 and CDR2 are MNHEY and SVGAGI. Trimming took off 6 bases at V and 8 bases at J, with 19 bases between the two ends. The CDR3 is made up of 14 amino acids. Here the CDR3 reads CASRLQGSSGGYTF. The CDR3 coding sequence is TGTGCCAGCAGGCTACAGGGTTCTTCTGGCGGCTACACCTTC.

In its sample, this clonotype was seen many times. The rearrangement joins TRBV6-1 to TRBJ1-5; D is unresolved. The CDR3 totals 13 residues. The V and J ends lost 1 base and 7 bases respectively, with 8 bases between them. Per germline, CDR1 MNHNS and CDR2 SASEGT. The CDR3 is CASSEVVVQPQHF. Written as DNA, the CDR3 is TGTGCCAGCAGTGAAGTTGTCGTGCAGCCCCAGCATTTT.

This clonotype was recorded many times. The chain has TRBV5-6 and TRBJ1-2; a weak D match, TRBD1 (5 bases). This CDR3 has 14 amino acids. Trimming shortened V by 1 base and J by 4 bases, and 11 bases separated the two germline ends. Germline values: CDR1 SGHDT, CDR2 YYEEEE. The CDR3 DNA follows: TGTGCCAGCAGCTTGAAGGGACCGGTCTATGGCTACACCTTC. Translation: CASSLKGPVYGYTF.

In this sample, this clonotype turned up many times. The chain carries TRBV30 and TRBJ1-2; 7 bases fit TRBD1. J gave up 8 bases and V 3 bases, and 9 bases lay outside the gene matches. Germline V gives CDR1 GTSNPN, CDR2 SVGIG (reference sequence). The CDR3 length is 13 residues. CDR3 DNA: TGTGCCTGGAGGAGGAACAGGGGCGACGGCTACACCTTC. Protein product: CAWRRNRGDGYTF. Complete variable domain (other parts from reference TRBV30 and TRBJ1-2): SQTIHQWPATLVQPVGSPLSLECTVEGTSNPNLYWYRQAAGRGLQLLFYSVGIGQISSEVPQNLSASRPQDRQFILSSKKLLLSDSGFYLCAWRRNRGDGYTFGSGTRLTVV.

This clonotype has at least ten counts. This chain uses TRBV13 with TRBJ2-1; 8 nucleotides agree with TRBD1. Germline assignment: CDR1 PRHDT and CDR2 FYEKMQ (reference sequence). Unmatched junction bases numbered 7, after V lost 5 bases and J lost 7 bases. This CDR3 contains 14 residues. DNA for the CDR3: TGTGCCAGCAGCCAGGACAGGGTCGGGAATGAGCAGTTCTTC. Translation gives CASSQDRVGNEQFF.

This clonotype was seen repeatedly, ten times or more. The genes are TRBV9 and TRBJ1-2, with a possible D match to TRBD1 (5 bases). Per germline, CDR1 SGDLS and CDR2 YYNGEE. This CDR3 has 15 amino acids. The ends were cut back, 6 bases at V and 2 bases at J, with 17 bases in the middle. Written as DNA, the CDR3 is TGTGCCAGCAACCCCCGCGCGGGGCCCAACTATGGCTACACCTTC. This encodes CASNPRAGPNYGYTF.

This clonotype occurred many times. The J gene is TRBJ1-2, the V gene TRBV3-1, with no clear D. The CDR3 covers 14 residues. Germline V lookup: CDR1 LGHDT, CDR2 YNNKEL (reference sequence). The germline V and J ends were trimmed by 2 bases and 4 bases, with 11 bases remaining between them. In DNA, the CDR3 is TGTGCCAGCAGCCAAAGGCAGGAGAGCTATGGCTACACCTTC. As protein: CASSQRQESYGYTF.

This clonotype was recorded at least ten times. This chain connects TRBV9 to TRBJ1-2; the match to TRBD1 covers 8 bases. J gave up 7 bases and V 4 bases, and 12 bases lay outside the gene matches. Germline assignment: CDR1 SGDLS and CDR2 YYNGEE. The CDR3 loop spans 15 amino acids. The CDR3 region has the DNA TGTGCCAGCAGCCCTTCTCAGGGGGCGCGGGGTGGCTACACCTTC. Protein product: CASSPSQGARGGYTF.

The chain has TRBV11-2 and TRBJ2-3; 10 bases match TRBD1. V was clipped by 5 bases and J by 1 base; unmatched bases: 3. Germline CDR1 reads SGHAT; CDR2 reads FQNNGV. This CDR3 has 15 residues. The CDR3 region has the DNA TGTGCCAGCAGCCCCGGGACAGGGGGCACAGATACGCAGTATTTT. It encodes CASSPGTGGTDTQYF. The full variable domain, completed using reference TRBV11-2 and TRBJ2-3, is EAGVAQSPRYKIIEKRQSVAFWCNPISGHATLYWYQQILGQGPKLLIQFQNNGVVDDSQLPKDRFSAERLKGVDSTLKIQPAKLEDSAVYLCASSPGTGGTDTQYFGPGTRLTVL.